This TCR beta chain was identified during a study of blood T cell repertoires in COVID-19. Overall study context: The study drew acute and convalescent COVID-19 samples from the United States, Italy and Spain.

Only in-frame clones appear in the TCRdb table, and some are missing; sequencing was by immunoSEQ multiplex PCR. The data contain 100,000 to 120,000 clones, approximately 90% of them singletons. This CDR3 region has 18 residues. V was clipped by 1 base and J by 4 bases; unmatched bases: 13. Per germline, CDR1 MNHEY and CDR2 SMNVEV (reference sequence). This sequence was found in a woman between 45 and 65 years old with acute or convalescent COVID-19. The V and J genes are TRBV27 and TRBJ2-1, with 7 bases lining up with TRBD1. The sequencing sample was made of peripheral blood. CDR3 coding DNA: TGTGCCAGCAGTTTATATCCCCCCTCACAGGGGCGATACAATGAGCAGTTCTTC. Translation: CASSLYPPSQGRYNEQFF.